The table lists the clone carrying this T cell receptor beta chain with many counts. What it recognizes is unknown. The CDR3 consists of 16 residues. After removal of 6 bases from V and 1 base from J, the junction contained 6 bases not matched to a gene. Looked up from germline, CDR1 is SEHNR and CDR2 is FQNEAQ (reference sequence). Template switching by 5'RACE produced TCR cDNA, adding a universal primer site and UMIs. A single record per CDR3 protein comes from TCRdb applying MiXCR to the 5' RACE reads. The sample lists 200,000 to 300,000 distinct CDR3 sequences; less than 7.5% were seen once. These data are taken from a study of T cells after yellow fever vaccination. The study's findings and limits: Once the booster was given, most primary-vaccination clones reappeared, at roughly 96% for CD4 and approximately 88% for CD8.

The specimen comprised CD4+ T cells sorted from PBMCs, sampled on the day of the yellow fever booster vaccination. The sequence was collected from a man aged 25-40 years who received the YFV17D yellow fever vaccine. V is TRBV7-9 and J is TRBJ2-3; 11 positions match TRBD2. The CDR3 DNA sequence: TGTGCCAGCAGTTTCGGGACTAGCGGCCGCACAGATACGCAGTATTTT. Its translation: CASSFGTSGRTDTQYF.